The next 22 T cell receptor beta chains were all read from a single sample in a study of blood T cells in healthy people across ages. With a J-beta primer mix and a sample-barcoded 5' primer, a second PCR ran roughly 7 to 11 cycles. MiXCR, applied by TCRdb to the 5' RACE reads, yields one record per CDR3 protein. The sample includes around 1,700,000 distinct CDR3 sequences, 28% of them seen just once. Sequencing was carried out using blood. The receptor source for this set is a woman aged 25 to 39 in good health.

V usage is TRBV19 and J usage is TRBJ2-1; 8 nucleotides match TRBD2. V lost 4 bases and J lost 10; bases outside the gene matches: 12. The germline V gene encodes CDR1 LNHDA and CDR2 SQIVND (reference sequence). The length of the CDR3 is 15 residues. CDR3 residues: CASSSLNGRGYEQFF. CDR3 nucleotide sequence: TGTGCCAGTAGTAGTCTAAACGGGAGGGGCTACGAGCAGTTCTTC.

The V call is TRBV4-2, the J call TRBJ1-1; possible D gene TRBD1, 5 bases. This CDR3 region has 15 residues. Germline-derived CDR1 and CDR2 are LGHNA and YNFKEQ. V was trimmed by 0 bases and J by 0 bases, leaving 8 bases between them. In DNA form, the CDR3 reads TGTGCCAGCAGCCAAGAAGACAGAATGAACACTGAAGCTTTCTTT. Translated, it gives CASSQEDRMNTEAFF.

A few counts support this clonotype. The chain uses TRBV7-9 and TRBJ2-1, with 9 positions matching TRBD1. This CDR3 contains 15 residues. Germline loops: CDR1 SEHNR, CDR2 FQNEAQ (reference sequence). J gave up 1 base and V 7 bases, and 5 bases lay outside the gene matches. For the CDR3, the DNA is TGTGCCAGCAAGCAGGGGACAGGGTCCTACAATGAGCAGTTCTTC. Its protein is CASKQGTGSYNEQFF.

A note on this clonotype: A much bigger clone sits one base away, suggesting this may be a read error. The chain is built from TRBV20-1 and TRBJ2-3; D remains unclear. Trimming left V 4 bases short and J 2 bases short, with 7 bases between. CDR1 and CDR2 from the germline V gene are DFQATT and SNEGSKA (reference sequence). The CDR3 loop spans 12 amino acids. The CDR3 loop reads CSANGDTDTQYF. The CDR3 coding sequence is TGCAGTGCTAACGGAGACACAGATACGCAGTATTTT.

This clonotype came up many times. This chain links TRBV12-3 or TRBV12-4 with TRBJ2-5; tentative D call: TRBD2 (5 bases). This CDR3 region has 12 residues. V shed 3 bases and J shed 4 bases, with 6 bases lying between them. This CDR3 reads CASSFGGETQYF. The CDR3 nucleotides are TGTGCCAGCAGTTTCGGAGGAGAGACCCAGTACTTC.

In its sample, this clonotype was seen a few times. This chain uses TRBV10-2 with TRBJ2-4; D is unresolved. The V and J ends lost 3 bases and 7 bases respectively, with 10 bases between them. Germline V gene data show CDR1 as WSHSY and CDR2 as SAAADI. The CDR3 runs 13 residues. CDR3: CASSDGQANIQYF. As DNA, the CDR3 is TGCGCCAGCAGTGACGGGCAGGCGAACATTCAGTACTTC.

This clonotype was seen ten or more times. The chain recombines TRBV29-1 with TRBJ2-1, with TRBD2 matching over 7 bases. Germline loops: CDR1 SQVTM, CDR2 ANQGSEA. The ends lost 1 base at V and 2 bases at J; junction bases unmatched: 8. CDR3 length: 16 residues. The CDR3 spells CSVEGGGGTTYNEQFF. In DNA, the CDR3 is TGCAGCGTTGAAGGAGGTGGGGGGACTACCTACAATGAGCAGTTCTTC.

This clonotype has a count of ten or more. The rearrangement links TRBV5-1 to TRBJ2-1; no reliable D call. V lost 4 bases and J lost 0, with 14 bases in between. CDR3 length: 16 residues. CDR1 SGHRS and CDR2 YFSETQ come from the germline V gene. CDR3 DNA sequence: TGCGCCAGCAGCCTCTCTAAATTCAGCTCCTACAATGAGCAGTTCTTC. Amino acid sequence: CASSLSKFSSYNEQFF.

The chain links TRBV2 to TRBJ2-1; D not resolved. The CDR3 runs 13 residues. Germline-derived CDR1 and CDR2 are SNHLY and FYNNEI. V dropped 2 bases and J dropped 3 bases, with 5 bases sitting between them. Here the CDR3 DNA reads TGTGCCAGCAGTGAAACGAGCTACAATGAGCAGTTCTTC. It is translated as CASSETSYNEQFF.

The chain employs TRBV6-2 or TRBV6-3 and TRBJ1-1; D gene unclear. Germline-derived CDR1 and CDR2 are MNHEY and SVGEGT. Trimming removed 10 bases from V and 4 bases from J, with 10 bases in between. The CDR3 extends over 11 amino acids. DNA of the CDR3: TGTGCCACCCGAACAGCCACTGAAGCTTTCTTT. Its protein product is CATRTATEAFF.

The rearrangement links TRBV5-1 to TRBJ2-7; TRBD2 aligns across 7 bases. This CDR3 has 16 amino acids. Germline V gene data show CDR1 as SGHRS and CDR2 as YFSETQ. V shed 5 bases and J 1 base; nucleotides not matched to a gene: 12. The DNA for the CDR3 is TGCGCCAGCAGTGCGGGAGTTTCGCCGCGATCCTACGAGCAGTACTTC. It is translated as CASSAGVSPRSYEQYF.

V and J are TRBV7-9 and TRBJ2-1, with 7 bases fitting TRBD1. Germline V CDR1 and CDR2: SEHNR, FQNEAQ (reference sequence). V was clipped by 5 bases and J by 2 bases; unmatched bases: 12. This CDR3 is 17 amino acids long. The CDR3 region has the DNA TGTGCCAGCAGCCCCACAACTACAGGGGCCCCCTACAATGAGCAGTTCTTC. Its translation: CASSPTTTGAPYNEQFF. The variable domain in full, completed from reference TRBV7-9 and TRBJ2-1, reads DTGVSQNPRHKITKRGQNVTFRCDPISEHNRLYWYRQTLGQGPEFLTYFQNEAQLEKSRLLSDRFSAERPKGSFSTLEIQRTEQGDSAMYLCASSPTTTGAPYNEQFFGPGTRLTVL.

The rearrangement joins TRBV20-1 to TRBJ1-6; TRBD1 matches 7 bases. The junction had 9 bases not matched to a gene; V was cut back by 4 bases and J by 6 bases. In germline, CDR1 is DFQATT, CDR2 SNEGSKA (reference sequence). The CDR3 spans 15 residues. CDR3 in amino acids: CSANSEDRPNSPLHF. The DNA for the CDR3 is TGCAGTGCTAACTCCGAGGACAGGCCTAATTCACCCCTCCACTTT.

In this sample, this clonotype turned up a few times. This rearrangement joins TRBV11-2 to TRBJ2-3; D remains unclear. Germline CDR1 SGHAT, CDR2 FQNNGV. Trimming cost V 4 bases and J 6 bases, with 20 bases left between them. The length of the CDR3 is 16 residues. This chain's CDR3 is CASSSKDRPAQDTQYF. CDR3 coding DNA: TGTGCCAGCAGCTCAAAGGACCGACCTGCCCAGGATACGCAGTATTTT.

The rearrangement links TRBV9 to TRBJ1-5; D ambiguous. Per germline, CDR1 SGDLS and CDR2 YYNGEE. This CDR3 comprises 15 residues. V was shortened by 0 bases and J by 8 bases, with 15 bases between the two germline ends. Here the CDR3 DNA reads TGTGCCAGCAGCGTAGGATGGGGTATCGGTGAGCCCCAGCATTTT. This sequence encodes CASSVGWGIGEPQHF. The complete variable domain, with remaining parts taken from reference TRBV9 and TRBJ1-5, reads DSGVTQTPKHLITATGQRVTLRCSPRSGDLSVYWYQQSLDQGLQFLIQYYNGEERAKGNILERFSAQQFPDLHSELNLSSLELGDSALYFCASSVGWGIGEPQHFGDGTRLSIL.

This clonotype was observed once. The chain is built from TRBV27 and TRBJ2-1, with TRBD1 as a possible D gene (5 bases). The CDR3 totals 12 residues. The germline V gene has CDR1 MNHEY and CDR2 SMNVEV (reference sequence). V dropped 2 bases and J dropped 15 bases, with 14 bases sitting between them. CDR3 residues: CASSLTDSRLFF. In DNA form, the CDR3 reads TGTGCCAGCAGTTTAACAGACAGTCGGCTGTTCTTC.

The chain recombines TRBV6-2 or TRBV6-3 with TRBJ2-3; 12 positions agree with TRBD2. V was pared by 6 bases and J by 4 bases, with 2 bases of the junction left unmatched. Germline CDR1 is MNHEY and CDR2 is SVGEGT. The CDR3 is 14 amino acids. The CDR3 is CASRGLAGPDTQYF. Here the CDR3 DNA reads TGTGCCAGCAGAGGACTAGCGGGGCCAGATACGCAGTATTTT.

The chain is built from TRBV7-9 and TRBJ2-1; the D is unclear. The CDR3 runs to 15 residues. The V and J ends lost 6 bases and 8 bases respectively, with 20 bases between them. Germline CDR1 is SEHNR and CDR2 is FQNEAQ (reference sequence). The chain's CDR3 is CASSEPRLSGDEQFF. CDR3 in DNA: TGTGCCAGCAGTGAACCACGCCTTTCTGGGGATGAGCAGTTCTTC.

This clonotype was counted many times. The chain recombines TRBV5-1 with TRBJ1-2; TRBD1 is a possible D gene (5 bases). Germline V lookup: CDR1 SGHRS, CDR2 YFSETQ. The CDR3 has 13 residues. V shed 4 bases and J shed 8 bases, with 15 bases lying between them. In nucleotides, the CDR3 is TGCGCCAGCAGCCCGGGGACCTCCGAGGGCTACACCTTC. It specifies CASSPGTSEGYTF.

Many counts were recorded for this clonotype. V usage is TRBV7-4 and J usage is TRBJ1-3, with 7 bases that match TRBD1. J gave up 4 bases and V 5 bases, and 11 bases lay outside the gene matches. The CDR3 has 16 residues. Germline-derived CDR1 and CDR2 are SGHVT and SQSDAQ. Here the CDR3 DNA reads TGTGCCAGCAGCCCTGAGACCGACAGGGACGGAAACACCATATATTTT. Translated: CASSPETDRDGNTIYF.

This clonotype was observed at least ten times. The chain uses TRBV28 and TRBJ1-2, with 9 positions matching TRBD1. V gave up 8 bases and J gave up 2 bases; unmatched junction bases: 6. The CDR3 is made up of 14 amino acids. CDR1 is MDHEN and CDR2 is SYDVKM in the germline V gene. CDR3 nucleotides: TGTGCCAGCCGCACCGGGACAGGGAACTATGGCTACACCTTC. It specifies CASRTGTGNYGYTF.

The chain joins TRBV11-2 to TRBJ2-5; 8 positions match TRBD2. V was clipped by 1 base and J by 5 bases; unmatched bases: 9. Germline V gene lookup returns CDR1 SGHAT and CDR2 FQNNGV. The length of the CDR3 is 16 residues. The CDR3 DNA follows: TGTGCCAGCAGCTTAGTTGAGCGGGAGAGGATGGAGACCCAGTACTTC. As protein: CASSLVERERMETQYF.